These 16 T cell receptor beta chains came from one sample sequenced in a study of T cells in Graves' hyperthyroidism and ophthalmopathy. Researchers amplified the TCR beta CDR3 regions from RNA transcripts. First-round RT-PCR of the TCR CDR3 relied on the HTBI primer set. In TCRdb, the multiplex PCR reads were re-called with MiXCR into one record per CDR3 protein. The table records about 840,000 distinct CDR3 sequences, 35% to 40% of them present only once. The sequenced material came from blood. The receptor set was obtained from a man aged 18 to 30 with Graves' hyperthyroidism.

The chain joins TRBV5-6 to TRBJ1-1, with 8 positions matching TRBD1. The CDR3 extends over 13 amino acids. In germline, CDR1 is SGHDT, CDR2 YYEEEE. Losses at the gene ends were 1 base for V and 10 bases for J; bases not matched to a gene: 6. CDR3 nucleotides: TGTGCCAGCAGCTTGTACGGACAGGGCGGAGCTTTCTTT. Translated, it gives CASSLYGQGGAFF.

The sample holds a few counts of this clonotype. The CDR3 bases are TGTGCCAGCTGTTGGGATAAGAACACCGGGGAGCTGTTTTTT. Translation: CASCWDKNTGELFF. The chain is built from TRBV2 and TRBJ2-2; D uncertain. This CDR3 comprises 14 residues. With 8 bases removed from V and 1 base from J, the gap between germline ends came to 11 bases. Germline values: CDR1 SNHLY, CDR2 FYNNEI.

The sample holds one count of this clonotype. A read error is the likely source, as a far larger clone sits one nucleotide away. CDR3 residues: CASSVGLGAEAFF. DNA for the CDR3: TGTGCCAGCAGCGTGGGGTTGGGCGCTGAAGCTTTCTTT. The chain joins TRBV9 to TRBJ1-1; D unresolved. Trimming pared 2 bases from V and 6 bases from J, leaving 11 bases between. Germline CDR1 and CDR2: SGDLS and YYNGEE. The CDR3 sequence is 13 residues long.

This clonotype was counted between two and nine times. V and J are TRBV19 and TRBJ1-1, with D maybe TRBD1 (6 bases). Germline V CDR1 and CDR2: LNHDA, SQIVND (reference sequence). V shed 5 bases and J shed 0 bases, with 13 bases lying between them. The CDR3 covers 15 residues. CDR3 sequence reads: CASSSLGGMNTEAFF. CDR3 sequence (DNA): TGTGCCAGTAGTTCCCTCGGGGGCATGAACACTGAAGCTTTCTTT. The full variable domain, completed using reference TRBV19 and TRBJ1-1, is DGGITQSPKYLFRKEGQNVTLSCEQNLNHDAMYWYRQDPGQGLRLIYYSQIVNDFQKGDIAEGYSVSREKKESFPLTVTSAQKNPTAFYLCASSSLGGMNTEAFFGQGTRLTVV.

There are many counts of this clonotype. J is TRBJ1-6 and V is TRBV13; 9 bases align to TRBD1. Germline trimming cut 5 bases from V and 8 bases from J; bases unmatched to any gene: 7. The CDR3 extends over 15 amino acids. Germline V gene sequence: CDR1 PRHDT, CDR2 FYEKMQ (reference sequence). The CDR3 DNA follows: TGTGCCAGCAGCGAGGGACAGGGATATGATTCACCCCTCCACTTT. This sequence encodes CASSEGQGYDSPLHF. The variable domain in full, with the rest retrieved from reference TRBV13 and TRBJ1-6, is AAGVIQSPRHLIKEKRETATLKCYPIPRHDTVYWYQQGPGQDPQFLISFYEKMQSDKGSIPDRFSAQQFSDYHSELNMSSLELGDSALYFCASSEGQGYDSPLHFGNGTRLTVT.

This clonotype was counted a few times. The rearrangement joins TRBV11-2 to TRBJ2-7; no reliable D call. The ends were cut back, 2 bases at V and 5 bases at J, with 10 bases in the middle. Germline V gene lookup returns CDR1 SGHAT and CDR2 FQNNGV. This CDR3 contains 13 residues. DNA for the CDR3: TGTGCCAGCAGCTTATCGAGTATCCACGAGCAGTACTTC. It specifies CASSLSSIHEQYF.

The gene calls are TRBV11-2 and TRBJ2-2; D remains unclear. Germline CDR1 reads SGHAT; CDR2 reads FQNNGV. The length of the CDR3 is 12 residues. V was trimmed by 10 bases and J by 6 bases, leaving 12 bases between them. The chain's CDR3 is CATEILAGELFF. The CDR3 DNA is TGTGCCACGGAAATATTAGCCGGGGAGCTGTTTTTT.

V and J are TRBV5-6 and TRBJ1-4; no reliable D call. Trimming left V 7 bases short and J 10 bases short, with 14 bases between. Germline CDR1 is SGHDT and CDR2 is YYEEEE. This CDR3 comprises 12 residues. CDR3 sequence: CASGEGIGKLFF. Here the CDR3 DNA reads TGTGCCAGCGGTGAGGGTATCGGAAAACTGTTTTTT.

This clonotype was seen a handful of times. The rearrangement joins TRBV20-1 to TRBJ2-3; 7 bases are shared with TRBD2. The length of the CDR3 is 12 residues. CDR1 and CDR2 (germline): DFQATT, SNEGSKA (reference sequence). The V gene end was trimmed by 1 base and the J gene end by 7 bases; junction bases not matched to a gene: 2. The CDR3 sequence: CSARGDYNTQYF. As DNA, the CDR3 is TGCAGTGCTAGAGGGGACTACAATACGCAGTATTTT.

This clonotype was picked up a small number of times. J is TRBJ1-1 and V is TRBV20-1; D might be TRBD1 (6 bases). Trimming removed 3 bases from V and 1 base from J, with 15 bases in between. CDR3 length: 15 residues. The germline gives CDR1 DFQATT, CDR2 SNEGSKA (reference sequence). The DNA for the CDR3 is TGCAGTGCTAGGGGATCGGACAGCTCGAACACTGAAGCTTTCTTT. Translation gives CSARGSDSSNTEAFF.

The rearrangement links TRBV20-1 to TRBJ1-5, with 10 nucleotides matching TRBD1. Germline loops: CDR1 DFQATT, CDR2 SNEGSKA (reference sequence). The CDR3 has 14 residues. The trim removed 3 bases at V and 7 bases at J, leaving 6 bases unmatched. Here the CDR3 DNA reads TGCAGTGCTAGGGGGGGGACAGGGGAACAGCCCCAGCATTTT. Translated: CSARGGTGEQPQHF.

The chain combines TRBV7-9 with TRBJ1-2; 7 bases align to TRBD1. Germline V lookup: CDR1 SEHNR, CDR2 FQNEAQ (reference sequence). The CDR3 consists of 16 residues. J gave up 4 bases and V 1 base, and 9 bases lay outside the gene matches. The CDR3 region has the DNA TGTGCCAGCAGCTTAGGAAAGACAGGGATCTTCTATGGCTACACCTTC. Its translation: CASSLGKTGIFYGYTF.

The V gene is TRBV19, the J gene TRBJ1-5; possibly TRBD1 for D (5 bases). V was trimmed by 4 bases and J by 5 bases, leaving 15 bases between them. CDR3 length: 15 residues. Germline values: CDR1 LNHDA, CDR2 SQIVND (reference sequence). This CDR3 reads CASSKGRGVDQPQHF. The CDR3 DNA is TGTGCCAGTAGTAAGGGTCGGGGGGTTGATCAGCCCCAGCATTTT. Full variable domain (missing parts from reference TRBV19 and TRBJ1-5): DGGITQSPKYLFRKEGQNVTLSCEQNLNHDAMYWYRQDPGQGLRLIYYSQIVNDFQKGDIAEGYSVSREKKESFPLTVTSAQKNPTAFYLCASSKGRGVDQPQHFGDGTRLSIL.

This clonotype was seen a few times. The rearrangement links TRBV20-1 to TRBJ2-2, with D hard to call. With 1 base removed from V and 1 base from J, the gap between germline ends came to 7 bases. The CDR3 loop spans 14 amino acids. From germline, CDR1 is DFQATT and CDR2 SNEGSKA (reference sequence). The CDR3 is CSARGTENTGELFF. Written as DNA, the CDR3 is TGCAGTGCTAGAGGGACGGAGAACACCGGGGAGCTGTTTTTT.

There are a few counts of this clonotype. In DNA, the CDR3 is TGTGCCAGCAGTCCACGACAGGGCTGGGGGCAGCCCCAGCATTTT. It is translated as CASSPRQGWGQPQHF. The chain carries TRBV12-3 or TRBV12-4 and TRBJ1-5; TRBD1 aligns across 7 bases. The CDR3 spans 15 residues. V gave up 5 bases and J gave up 7 bases; unmatched junction bases: 11.

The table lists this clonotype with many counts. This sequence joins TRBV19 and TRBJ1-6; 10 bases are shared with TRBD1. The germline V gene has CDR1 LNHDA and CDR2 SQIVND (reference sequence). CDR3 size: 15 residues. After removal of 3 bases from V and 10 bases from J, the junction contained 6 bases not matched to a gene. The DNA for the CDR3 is TGTGCCAGTAGTATTAGGGGACAGGGGAAGTCACCCCTCCACTTT. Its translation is CASSIRGQGKSPLHF. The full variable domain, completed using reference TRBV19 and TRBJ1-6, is DGGITQSPKYLFRKEGQNVTLSCEQNLNHDAMYWYRQDPGQGLRLIYYSQIVNDFQKGDIAEGYSVSREKKESFPLTVTSAQKNPTAFYLCASSIRGQGKSPLHFGNGTRLTVT.